A selection of T cell receptor beta chains follows, all from one sample in a study of T cells after yellow fever vaccination. From the 5' RACE reads, TCRdb called clonotypes with MiXCR, one entry per CDR3 protein. The sample yields about 73,000 distinct CDR3 sequences, roughly 7.7% seen once. This specimen consisted of CD8+ T cells sorted from PBMCs, obtained on the day of the yellow fever booster vaccination. All receptors come from a young man who received the YFV17D yellow fever vaccine. Each CDR3 is given with its conserved first and last residue. A D gene is named only where the DNA matches it firmly. Clone size is not always given. Where it is, it says once, few, many or a class for expanded clones.

d_call | j_call | clone_size | v_call | cdr3_aa | cdr3_nt
TRBD2 | TRBJ2-5 | . | TRBV6-5 | CASSLTSGMGETQYF | TGTGCCAGCAGTTTGACTAGCGGGATGGGAGAGACCCAGTACTTC
. | TRBJ2-1 | many | TRBV4-3 | CASSQDASSYNEQFF | TGCGCCAGCAGCCAAGACGCGAGCTCCTACAATGAGCAGTTCTTC
. | TRBJ2-2 | many | TRBV9 | CASSVGTPTGELFF | TGTGCCAGCAGCGTAGGGACTCCCACCGGGGAGCTGTTTTTT
. | TRBJ2-7 | many | TRBV29-1 | CSVPPQYF | TGCAGCGTTCCCCCCCAGTACTTC
. | TRBJ1-5 | . | TRBV20-1 | CSARREASYSNQPQHF | TGCAGTGCTAGGAGGGAAGCGTCCTATAGCAATCAGCCCCAGCATTTT
. | TRBJ2-2 | . | TRBV9 | CASSGDTGELFF | TGTGCCAGCAGCGGCGACACCGGGGAGCTGTTTTTT
. | TRBJ2-3 | few | TRBV7-2 | CASSGDTQYF | TGTGCCAGCAGCGGAGATACGCAGTATTTT
TRBD1 | TRBJ2-5 | few | TRBV23-1 | CASRVKGQQETQYF | TGCGCCAGCAGGGTAAAGGGACAGCAAGAGACCCAGTACTTC
TRBD1 | TRBJ2-1 | . | TRBV20-1 | CCIPRDRNFRSYNEQFF | TGCTGCATTCCGAGGGACAGGAATTTTCGCTCCTACAATGAGCAGTTCTTC
. | TRBJ2-5 | few | TRBV15 | CATSRGNTGPGTQYF | TGTGCCACCAGCAGAGGAAACACAGGACCCGGGACCCAGTACTTC
. | TRBJ2-2 | few | TRBV4-3 | CASSLHHQGGTGELFF | TGCGCCAGCAGCCTCCATCACCAGGGCGGCACCGGGGAGCTGTTTTTT
. | TRBJ2-7 | . | TRBV20-1 | CSAGGLTISYEQYF | TGCAGTGCTGGGGGACTTACCATTTCCTACGAGCAGTACTTC
. | TRBJ1-1 | many | TRBV20-1 | CSALQAVGTEAFF | TGCAGTGCACTACAGGCGGTGGGGACTGAAGCTTTCTTT
. | TRBJ2-7 | . | TRBV6-5 | CASSPPSSGPYEQYF | TGTGCCAGCAGCCCCCCGAGTAGCGGCCCCTACGAGCAGTACTTC
. | TRBJ2-5 | few | TRBV7-2 | CASSPGVGHWTQYF | TGTGCCAGCAGCCCCGGGGTAGGCCATTGGACCCAGTACTTC
. | TRBJ2-1 | . | TRBV20-1 | CCARDLNGASYNEQFF | TGCTGTGCTAGAGATCTTAACGGGGCGAGCTACAATGAGCAGTTCTTC
. | TRBJ2-3 | few | TRBV28 | CASSLPGVSTDTQYF | TGTGCCAGCAGTTTACCAGGGGTTAGCACAGATACGCAGTATTTT
TRBD2 | TRBJ2-3 | few | TRBV4-3 | CASSQGVSGLDTDTQYF | TGCGCCAGCAGCCAAGGAGTTAGCGGGCTAGACACAGATACGCAGTATTTT
. | TRBJ1-1 | . | TRBV29-1 | CSVDARDGGLTEAFF | TGCAGCGTTGACGCCAGGGACGGCGGATTAACTGAAGCTTTCTTT
. | TRBJ2-1 | many | TRBV29-1 | CSVDDGDNEQFF | TGCAGCGTTGATGACGGTGACAATGAGCAGTTCTTC
. | TRBJ2-5 | . | TRBV6-5 | CASSHMETQYF | TGTGCCAGCAGTCACATGGAGACCCAGTACTTC
. | TRBJ2-2 | many | TRBV7-9 | CASSPRDVNTGELFF | TGTGCCAGCAGCCCGAGGGACGTGAACACCGGGGAGCTGTTTTTT
. | TRBJ2-3 | many | TRBV11-2 | CASSLTGIGMASTDTQYF | TGTGCCAGCAGCTTAACAGGGATTGGGATGGCTAGCACAGATACGCAGTATTTT
. | TRBJ2-4 | . | TRBV7-6 | CASSPGENIQYF | TGTGCCAGCAGCCCAGGGGAAAACATTCAGTACTTC
TRBD1 | TRBJ2-5 | few | TRBV4-3 | CASSQGTGVQETQYF | TGCGCCAGCAGCCAGGGGACAGGGGTCCAAGAGACCCAGTACTTC
. | TRBJ1-6 | . | TRBV7-9 | CASSSQGAPNSPLHF | TGTGCCAGCAGCTCACAGGGTGCCCCTAATTCACCCCTCCACTTT
TRBD2 | TRBJ2-7 | few | TRBV9 | CASSLTSGDYEQYF | TGTGCCAGCAGCCTTACTAGCGGAGATTACGAGCAGTACTTC
. | TRBJ2-5 | many | TRBV18 | CASSPNSLELKGETQYF | TGTGCCAGCTCACCAAACTCGCTCGAGTTGAAAGGGGAGACCCAGTACTTC
. | TRBJ2-1 | few | TRBV4-3 | CASSAVGRAKFF | TGCGCCAGCAGCGCCGTCGGCAGGGCCAAGTTCTTC
TRBD2 | TRBJ2-7 | . | TRBV9 | CASSPAGGPYEQYF | TGTGCCAGCAGCCCCGCGGGAGGGCCCTACGAGCAGTACTTC
TRBD2 | TRBJ2-1 | many | TRBV6-4 | CASSELAAGGNEQFF | TGTGCCAGCAGTGAGCTGGCGGCGGGGGGGAATGAGCAGTTCTTC
. | TRBJ1-1 | many | TRBV7-6 | CASASSRVTEAFF | TGTGCCAGTGCCTCTAGCCGGGTCACTGAAGCTTTCTTT
. | TRBJ2-7 | few | TRBV11-2 | CASSLEGIYEPYEQYF | TGTGCCAGCAGCTTAGAAGGGATTTACGAACCCTACGAGCAGTACTTC
. | TRBJ2-7 | . | TRBV23-1 | CASSQSEQYF | TGCGCCAGCAGTCAATCGGAGCAGTACTTC
. | TRBJ2-7 | . | TRBV3-1 | CASSQDQGSPLYEQYF | TGTGCCAGCAGCCAAGACCAGGGTTCCCCACTCTACGAGCAGTACTTC
. | TRBJ1-2 | few | TRBV9 | CASSPSIGYHGYTF | TGTGCCAGCAGCCCGTCAATAGGGTACCATGGCTACACCTTC
TRBD2 | TRBJ2-7 | few | TRBV5-6 | CASSLGSIGLADEQYF | TGTGCCAGCAGCTTGGGATCTATAGGACTAGCTGACGAGCAGTACTTC
. | TRBJ2-1 | many | TRBV7-2 | CASSLAPIASIEQFF | TGTGCCAGCAGCTTAGCTCCTATAGCGTCAATTGAGCAGTTCTTC
. | TRBJ2-1 | . | TRBV3-1 | CASRPPGLDNEQFF | TGTGCCAGCAGACCTCCGGGACTGGACAATGAGCAGTTCTTC
. | TRBJ2-3 | few | TRBV28 | CASSLSGWADTQYF | TGTGCCAGCAGTTTAAGTGGGTGGGCAGATACGCAGTATTTT
TRBD1 | TRBJ2-1 | . | TRBV15 | CATTRDSLSPYNEQFF | TGTGCCACAACACGGGACAGCCTCTCTCCCTACAATGAGCAGTTCTTC
. | TRBJ2-1 | . | TRBV4-3 | CASSQDRWQGTNEQFF | TGCGCCAGCAGCCAAGACCGGTGGCAGGGGACAAATGAGCAGTTCTTC
. | TRBJ2-3 | few | TRBV5-6 | CASSLRASLTDTQYF | TGTGCCAGCAGCTTGCGGGCTAGTCTCACAGATACGCAGTATTTT
. | TRBJ2-2 | . | TRBV6-2/TRBV6-3 | CASSSGRQVATGELFF | TGTGCCAGCAGTTCGGGCCGTCAGGTTGCCACCGGGGAGCTGTTTTTT
. | TRBJ2-1 | few | TRBV28 | CASSPPLVVNEQFF | TGTGCCAGCAGTCCCCCCCTGGTTGTCAATGAGCAGTTCTTC
TRBD2 | TRBJ2-1 | . | TRBV6-1 | CASRTREGSISSYNEQFF | TGTGCCAGCAGGACGCGGGAGGGCTCCATAAGCTCCTACAATGAGCAGTTCTTC
TRBD2 | TRBJ2-3 | . | TRBV19 | CASRGTSRLTDTQYF | TGTGCCAGTAGAGGGACTAGCCGACTCACAGATACGCAGTATTTT
. | TRBJ2-5 | few | TRBV20-1 | CSARDETSQETQYF | TGCAGTGCTAGAGATGAGACGTCTCAGGAGACCCAGTACTTC
. | TRBJ2-7 | . | TRBV5-6 | CASVTSTGQGGEQYF | TGTGCCAGCGTGACATCGACGGGCCAGGGGGGCGAGCAGTACTTC
TRBD1 | TRBJ1-2 | medium-sized | TRBV7-6 | CASSPIGQGSYGYTF | TGTGCCAGCAGCCCCATCGGACAGGGGAGCTATGGCTACACCTTC
TRBD2 | TRBJ2-7 | . | TRBV20-1 | CSATAGTRGSYEQYF | TGCAGTGCCACCGCCGGGACTAGAGGGTCGTACGAGCAGTACTTC
TRBD2 | TRBJ2-2 | few | TRBV5-4 | CASRPSGTNTGELFF | TGTGCCAGCAGACCTAGCGGGACGAACACCGGGGAGCTGTTTTTT
. | TRBJ2-2 | many | TRBV4-3 | CASSPRSSVNTGELFF | TGCGCCAGCAGCCCAAGATCATCAGTGAACACCGGGGAGCTGTTTTTT
TRBD2 | TRBJ2-1 | few | TRBV7-3 | CASSLGLAGGPGFEQFF | TGTGCCAGCAGCTTAGGCTTAGCGGGAGGGCCGGGGTTTGAGCAGTTCTTC
. | TRBJ1-1 | few | TRBV5-4 | CASSLPDKTLNTEAFF | TGTGCCAGCAGCTTGCCCGATAAGACCTTGAACACTGAAGCTTTCTTT